These 15 T cell receptor beta chains were all obtained from the same sample, sequenced in a study of cytomegalovirus exposure and HLA in healthy donors. The PCR made use of 60 Vbeta and 13 Jbeta primers. Generated by immunoSEQ multiplex PCR, the TCRdb table keeps only in-frame clones and is missing some. The profile shows about 130,000 clones, around 75% of them singletons. Material for sequencing was PBMCs. The source is a man aged 40-50 years in good health and CMV-seronegative.

This rearrangement joins TRBV6-6 to TRBJ1-5; D may be TRBD1 (6 bases). Germline V gene sequence: CDR1 MNHNY, CDR2 SVGAGI (reference sequence). The V end lost 7 bases, the J end lost 7 bases, and 23 bases lay between the germline ends. This CDR3 is built from 16 residues. The CDR3 nucleotides read TGTGCCAGCACCACCGCCGCGGGAGGGGGTGGACAGCCCCAGCATTTT. It is translated as CASTTAAGGGGQPQHF.

The chain carries TRBV5-1 and TRBJ1-1; possibly TRBD1 for D (6 bases). Trimming took off 0 bases at V and 1 base at J, with 10 bases between the two ends. The V gene's germline CDR1 is SGHRS and CDR2 YFSETQ. The CDR3 sequence is 15 residues long. The CDR3 nucleotides read TGCGCCAGCAGCTTGGCCGGACAGCAGAACACTGAAGCTTTCTTT. Translation: CASSLAGQQNTEAFF.

The chain has TRBV21-1 and TRBJ1-2. TRBV21-1 is shown as a pseudogene. The CDR3 is 12 residues long. The CDR3 DNA reads TGTGCCAGCCCGGGGGAGGGGGGCGGCTACACCTTC. Translation: CASPGEGGGYTF.

This chain connects TRBV7-2 to TRBJ1-2; no firm D call. The CDR3 runs to 13 residues. Trimming pared 9 bases from V and 2 bases from J, leaving 13 bases between. The germline gives CDR1 SGHTA, CDR2 FQGNSA. The CDR3 loop is CASKQVDNYGYTF. CDR3 coding DNA: TGTGCCAGTAAGCAGGTTGACAACTATGGCTACACCTTC.

CDR3 nucleotides: TGTGCCACGAGAGAGACGGACACCAATCAGCCCCAGCATTTT. Translated, it gives CATRETDTNQPQHF. J is TRBJ1-5 and V is TRBV10-3; a weak D match, TRBD1 (5 bases). Looked up from germline, CDR1 is ENHRY and CDR2 is SYGVKD. This CDR3 has 14 residues. V gave up 10 bases and J gave up 3 bases, with 16 bases separating them.

This chain joins TRBV7-9 and TRBJ1-1; D gene ambiguous. Trimming took 5 bases from V and 5 from J, leaving 18 bases between them. CDR1 is SEHNR, CDR2 FQNEAQ, per germline (reference sequence). The CDR3 has 15 residues. As DNA, the CDR3 is TGTGCCAGCAGCCCCTTCGTTGAGGGTGGGACTGAAGCTTTCTTT. Translating it yields CASSPFVEGGTEAFF. Complete variable domain (other parts from reference TRBV7-9 and TRBJ1-1): DTGVSQNPRHKITKRGQNVTFRCDPISEHNRLYWYRQTLGQGPEFLTYFQNEAQLEKSRLLSDRFSAERPKGSFSTLEIQRTEQGDSAMYLCASSPFVEGGTEAFFGQGTRLTVV.

The rearrangement uses TRBV14 and TRBJ2-5; tentative D call: TRBD2 (5 bases). The V gene lost 4 bases and the J gene lost 2 bases, with 17 bases spanning the gap. Germline CDR1 is SGHDN and CDR2 is FVKESK. CDR3 length equals 16 residues. The CDR3 nucleotides read TGTGCCAGCAGCCTTGGTCTCCGGACTCTTCAAGAGACCCAGTACTTC. This gives the protein CASSLGLRTLQETQYF.

The gene calls are TRBV27 and TRBJ1-2, with D unresolved. This CDR3 has 15 amino acids. The germline V and J ends were trimmed by 5 bases and 8 bases, with 21 bases remaining between them. CDR1 and CDR2 from the germline V gene are MNHEY and SMNVEV (reference sequence). The CDR3 DNA sequence: TGTGCCAGCAGTAGAATGACCGGAGGGAATGAGGGCTACACCTTC. The encoded protein is CASSRMTGGNEGYTF.

A few counts support this clone. The chain links TRBV4-1 to TRBJ1-2, with 10 bases that match TRBD1. The CDR3 sequence is 15 residues long. Germline V CDR1 and CDR2: MGHRA, YSYEKL. After removal of 3 bases from V and 3 bases from J, the junction contained 4 bases not matched to a gene. The CDR3 spells CASSHPGTGDYGYTF. The CDR3 region has the DNA TGCGCCAGCAGCCATCCAGGGACAGGGGACTATGGCTACACCTTC.

The chain carries TRBV28 and TRBJ1-5; no clear D gene. This CDR3 is 13 amino acids long. Germline V CDR1 and CDR2: MDHEN, SYDVKM. Trimming cost V 10 bases and J 4 bases, with 14 bases left between them. The CDR3 region is CATVGVGNQPQHF. The CDR3 DNA is TGTGCCACCGTCGGGGTCGGGAATCAGCCCCAGCATTTT.

The V call is TRBV11-3, the J call TRBJ2-7; TRBD1 matches at 7 bases. The germline gives CDR1 SGHNT, CDR2 YENEEA. V dropped 2 bases and J dropped 4; count of bases not matched to a gene: 2. The CDR3 totals 13 residues. CDR3 nucleotide sequence: TGTGCCAGCAGCTTACGACAGGGTTACGAGCAGTACTTC. Its protein product is CASSLRQGYEQYF.

The chain has TRBV2 and TRBJ2-7; 8 nucleotides agree with TRBD2. Germline V gives CDR1 SNHLY, CDR2 FYNNEI. V lost 4 bases and J lost 6; bases outside the gene matches: 5. This CDR3 is 13 amino acids long. The CDR3 bases are TGTGCCAGCAGTGTCGGAGGGACTAGCGAGCAGTACTTC. Amino acid sequence: CASSVGGTSEQYF.

The chain uses TRBV4-3 and TRBJ2-7; D perhaps matches TRBD1 (5 bases). V shed 3 bases and J shed 5 bases, with 8 bases lying between them. The germline gives CDR1 LGHNA, CDR2 YSLEER. The CDR3 has 12 residues. CDR3: CASSHWGNEQYF. In DNA form, the CDR3 reads TGCGCCAGCAGCCACTGGGGCAACGAGCAGTACTTC.

This clone appeared a single time. CDR3 sequence reads: CARSLVAGGGETQYF. The DNA for the CDR3 is TGTGCCAGAAGCTTAGTGGCGGGAGGGGGAGAGACCCAGTACTTC. The V gene is TRBV7-5, the J gene TRBJ2-5; the D call in the table, TRBD2, was not verified against the DNA. TRBV7-5 is termed a pseudogene. CDR3 length equals 15 residues.

This rearrangement joins TRBV5-4 to TRBJ2-3; D call uncertain. V was shortened by 1 base and J by 1 base, with 7 bases between the two germline ends. The germline CDR1 and CDR2 sequences are SGHNT and YYREEE (reference sequence). CDR3 size: 14 residues. CDR3 coding DNA: TGTGCCAGCAGCTTGAAACTGGGCACAGATACGCAGTATTTT. Amino acid sequence: CASSLKLGTDTQYF. The entire variable domain, with the rest obtained from reference TRBV5-4 and TRBJ2-3, is as follows: ETGVTQSPTHLIKTRGQQVTLRCSSQSGHNTVSWYQQALGQGPQFIFQYYREEENGRGNFPPRFSGLQFPNYSSELNVNALELDDSALYLCASSLKLGTDTQYFGPGTRLTVL.